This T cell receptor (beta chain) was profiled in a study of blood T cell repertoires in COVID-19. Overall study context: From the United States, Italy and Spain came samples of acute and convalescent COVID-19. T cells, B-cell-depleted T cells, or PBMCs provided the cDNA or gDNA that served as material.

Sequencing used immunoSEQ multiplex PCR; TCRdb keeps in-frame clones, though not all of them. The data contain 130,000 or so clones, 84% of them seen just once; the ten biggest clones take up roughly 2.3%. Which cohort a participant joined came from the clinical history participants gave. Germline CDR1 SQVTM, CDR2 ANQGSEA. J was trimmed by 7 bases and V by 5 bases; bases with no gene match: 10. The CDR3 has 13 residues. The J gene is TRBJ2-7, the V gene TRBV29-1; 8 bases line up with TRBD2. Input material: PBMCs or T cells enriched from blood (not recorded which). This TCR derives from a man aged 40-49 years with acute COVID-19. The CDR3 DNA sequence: TGCAGCGTTCGAGCGGGAGACAGTGGGGAGCAGTACTTC. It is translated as CSVRAGDSGEQYF.